The 6 T cell receptor beta chains listed next were all sequenced from one sample in a study of cytomegalovirus exposure and HLA in healthy donors (dated by TCRdb to the late 2010s). Receptor amplification or capture employed the immunoSEQ multiplex PCR assay. The immuneACCESS repertoire file appears here via TCRdb, limited to in-frame rearrangements. These files lack a portion of the clones; in checked studies, under half of the deficit traces to unresolved V genes, and the cause of the others is not known. The sample contains some 70,000 clones, around 89% of them found a single time. The top ten clones comprise over 1.5% of the sample. The sample taken for sequencing was PBMCs. The receptors were sampled from a woman aged 18-35 years in good health and CMV-seronegative.

V and J are TRBV11-3 and TRBJ2-2, with D tentatively TRBD2 (6 bases). Germline values: CDR1 SGHNT, CDR2 YENEEA. This CDR3 comprises 17 residues. The germline V and J ends were trimmed by 5 bases and 5 bases, with 21 bases remaining between them. Written as DNA, the CDR3 is TGTGCCAGCAGCCAAAACCCGGGACTCTCGGTAACCGGGGAGCTGTTTTTT. This gives the protein CASSQNPGLSVTGELFF.

V gene TRBV18 combines with J gene TRBJ2-3; D is unclear. Germline lookup yields CDR1 KGHSH and CDR2 LQKENI. The V end was cut by 1 base, the J end by 5 bases, with 4 bases between. This CDR3 has 12 amino acids. CDR3: CASSPRRDTQYF. The CDR3 nucleotides are TGTGCCAGCTCACCACGGAGAGATACGCAGTATTTT. Complete variable domain (other parts from reference TRBV18 and TRBJ2-3): NAGVMQNPRHLVRRRGQEARLRCSPMKGHSHVYWYRQLPEEGLKFMVYLQKENIIDESGMPKERFSAEFPKEGPSILRIQQVVRGDSAAYFCASSPRRDTQYFGPGTRLTVL.

The gene calls are TRBV19 and TRBJ1-2; the D gene is possibly TRBD1 (5 bases). The CDR3 is made up of 14 amino acids. The germline V gene encodes CDR1 LNHDA and CDR2 SQIVND (reference sequence). V lost 8 bases to trimming and J lost 3 bases, with 16 bases between them. CDR3 coding DNA: TGTGCCAGTTCCCCCGCGGGGGGGGACTATGGCTACACCTTC. As protein: CASSPAGGDYGYTF.

The rearrangement links TRBV19 to TRBJ2-2, with 8 nucleotides matching TRBD1. From germline, CDR1 is LNHDA and CDR2 SQIVND (reference sequence). The CDR3 loop spans 16 amino acids. The junction had 11 bases not matched to a gene; V was cut back by 9 bases and J by 2 bases. CDR3: CASSKAGTGNTGELFF. The CDR3 DNA reads as TGTGCCAGCTCAAAGGCCGGGACAGGAAACACCGGGGAGCTGTTTTTT.

This chain uses TRBV5-4 with TRBJ2-2, with no clear D. This CDR3 spans 12 amino acids. The germline gives CDR1 SGHNT, CDR2 YYREEE (reference sequence). The V and J ends lost 5 bases and 3 bases respectively, with 5 bases between them. CDR3: CASRQYTGELFF. The CDR3 DNA reads TGTGCCAGCAGGCAGTACACCGGGGAGCTGTTTTTT.

J is TRBJ2-1 and V is TRBV6-4, with a weak D call TRBD1 (6 bases). This CDR3 contains 14 residues. Germline V gives CDR1 MRHNA, CDR2 SNTAGT. V was shortened by 2 bases and J by 4 bases, with 9 bases between the two germline ends. For the CDR3, the DNA is TGTGCCAGCAGTGACGGGGACATATACAATGAGCAGTTCTTC. This sequence encodes CASSDGDIYNEQFF.